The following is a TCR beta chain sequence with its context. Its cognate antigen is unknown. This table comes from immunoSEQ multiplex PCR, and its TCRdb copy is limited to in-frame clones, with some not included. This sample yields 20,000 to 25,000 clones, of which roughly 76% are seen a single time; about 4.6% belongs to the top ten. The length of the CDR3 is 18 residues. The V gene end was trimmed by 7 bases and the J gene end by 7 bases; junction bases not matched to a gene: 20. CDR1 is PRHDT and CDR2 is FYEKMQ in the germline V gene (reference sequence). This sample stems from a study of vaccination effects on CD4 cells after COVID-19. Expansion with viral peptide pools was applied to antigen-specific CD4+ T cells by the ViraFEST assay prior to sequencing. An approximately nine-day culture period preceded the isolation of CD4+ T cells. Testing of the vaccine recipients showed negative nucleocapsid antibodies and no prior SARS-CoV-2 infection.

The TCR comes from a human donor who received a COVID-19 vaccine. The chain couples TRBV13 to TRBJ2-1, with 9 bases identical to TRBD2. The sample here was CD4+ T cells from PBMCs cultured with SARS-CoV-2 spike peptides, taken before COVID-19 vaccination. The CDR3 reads CASNNMVVSGRAWNEQFF. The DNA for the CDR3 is TGTGCCAGCAACAACATGGTCGTTAGCGGGAGAGCTTGGAATGAGCAGTTCTTC.